The 15 T cell receptor beta chains listed next were all sequenced from one sample in a study of human T cells and chemical hapten exposure. Time point specified: pre-sensitization, week 0. The sample's treatment: therapeutic diphenylcyclopropenone sensitization with weekly scalp DPC. TCRdb recomputed calls from the RACE reads with MiXCR, one row per CDR3 protein. The table includes approximately 370,000 distinct CDR3 sequences, around 5% detected once. The material sequenced was whole blood, taken in connection with sensitization to the hapten diphenylcyclopropenone (DPC). The receptors were sampled from a woman younger than 35 with alopecia areata. Some clones in this sample may be carry-over from other donors' samples.

This clonotype was picked up many times. The chain links TRBV28 to TRBJ1-5; weak D call: TRBD1 (6 bases). The V gene's germline CDR1 is MDHEN and CDR2 SYDVKM. Trimming cost V 3 bases and J 0 bases, with 15 bases left between them. The CDR3 is 17 amino acids. CDR3 in amino acids: CASSFLGAGDSNQPQHF. The CDR3 coding sequence is TGTGCCAGCAGTTTCTTAGGGGCAGGGGATAGCAATCAGCCCCAGCATTTT.

This clonotype was counted a few times. J is TRBJ1-2 and V is TRBV20-1; TRBD1 aligns across 7 bases. The CDR3 sequence is 14 residues long. The V gene end was trimmed by 2 bases and the J gene end by 4 bases; junction bases not matched to a gene: 7. CDR1 is DFQATT, CDR2 SNEGSKA, per germline (reference sequence). DNA for the CDR3: TGCAGTGCTAGATCCGGGACAGCCCCCTATGGCTACACCTTC. Its translation: CSARSGTAPYGYTF.

This chain connects TRBV18 to TRBJ1-3; D ambiguous. Looked up from germline, CDR1 is KGHSH and CDR2 is LQKENI. The CDR3 length is 16 residues. The V gene lost 3 bases and the J gene lost 4 bases, with 16 bases spanning the gap. The CDR3 spells CASSPSRTGGGNTIYF. CDR3 nucleotide sequence: TGTGCCAGCTCACCTAGTAGGACCGGAGGAGGAAACACCATATATTTT.

This clonotype occurred a few times. This chain connects TRBV5-1 to TRBJ1-4, with TRBD1 identical over 8 bases. The CDR3 loop spans 15 amino acids. V was pared by 4 bases and J by 5 bases, with 7 bases of the junction left unmatched. Germline V gene data show CDR1 as SGHRS and CDR2 as YFSETQ. Here the CDR3 reads CASSPIQGGNEKLFF. The CDR3 DNA sequence: TGCGCCAGCAGCCCAATACAGGGGGGGAATGAAAAACTGTTTTTT. Full variable domain (missing parts from reference TRBV5-1 and TRBJ1-4): KAGVTQTPRYLIKTRGQQVTLSCSPISGHRSVSWYQQTPGQGLQFLFEYFSETQRNKGNFPGRFSGRQFSNSRSEMNVSTLELGDSALYLCASSPIQGGNEKLFFGSGTQLSVL.

The chain has TRBV4-1 and TRBJ2-5; possibly TRBD2 for D (6 bases). The CDR3 covers 13 residues. Germline V gene lookup returns CDR1 MGHRA and CDR2 YSYEKL. Trimming took off 1 base at V and 5 bases at J, with 8 bases between the two ends. This CDR3 is CASSQGRDETQYF. CDR3 bases: TGCGCCAGCAGCCAAGGGAGGGACGAGACCCAGTACTTC.

Only a few counts were recorded for this clonotype. The V gene is TRBV6-5, the J gene TRBJ2-1, with TRBD2 as a possible D gene (6 bases). The CDR3 extends over 14 amino acids. The ends were cut back, 6 bases at V and 10 bases at J, with 19 bases in the middle. CDR1 and CDR2 from the germline V gene are MNHEY and SVGAGI. The DNA for the CDR3 is TGTGCCAGCAGCCCCGGGACTTCAGGAGGGGAGCAGTTCTTC. Amino acids: CASSPGTSGGEQFF.

This clonotype was seen at least ten times. The chain recombines TRBV3-1 with TRBJ1-2, with D uncertain. CDR1 and CDR2 from the germline V gene are LGHDT and YNNKEL (reference sequence). V gave up 3 bases and J gave up 6 bases, with 20 bases separating them. The CDR3 has 16 residues. The CDR3 nucleotides are TGTGCCAGCAGCCAGATGGAGATGCCAGGAATCGATGGCTACACCTTC. This sequence encodes CASSQMEMPGIDGYTF. The full variable domain, completed using reference TRBV3-1 and TRBJ1-2, is DTAVSQTPKYLVTQMGNDKSIKCEQNLGHDTMYWYKQDSKKFLKIMFSYNNKELIINETVPNRFSPKSPDKAHLNLHINSLELGDSAVYFCASSQMEMPGIDGYTFGSGTRLTVV.

This clonotype was counted at least ten times. This chain links TRBV7-2 with TRBJ2-7; TRBD1 aligns across 10 bases. Trimming took 5 bases from V and 6 from J; bases not matched to a gene: 4. CDR1 is SGHTA and CDR2 is FQGNSA in the germline V gene. The CDR3 is made up of 13 amino acids. The CDR3 sequence: CASSPDRGREQYF. The CDR3 DNA reads as TGTGCCAGCAGCCCCGACAGGGGGCGCGAGCAGTACTTC.

The chain couples TRBV4-3 to TRBJ1-2, with TRBD1 as a possible D gene (6 bases). The CDR3 has 16 amino acids. V lost 5 bases and J 2 bases, leaving 18 bases between the germline ends. Germline assignment: CDR1 LGHNA and CDR2 YSLEER. The CDR3 is CASSENHFTGNYGYTF. DNA for the CDR3: TGCGCCAGCAGCGAAAACCACTTTACAGGGAACTATGGCTACACCTTC.

The J gene is TRBJ2-2, the V gene TRBV2, with D perhaps assigned TRBD1 or TRBD2 (5 bases each). This CDR3 contains 15 residues. Looked up from germline, CDR1 is SNHLY and CDR2 is FYNNEI. V lost 6 bases and J lost 2, with 13 bases in between. Here the CDR3 reads CASSPGPVNTGELFF. In DNA form, the CDR3 reads TGTGCCAGCAGCCCGGGGCCGGTTAACACCGGGGAGCTGTTTTTT.

In this sample, this clonotype turned up many times. V is TRBV9 and J is TRBJ1-1; D is uncertain. The V gene's germline CDR1 is SGDLS and CDR2 YYNGEE. The CDR3 is 14 amino acids. V was pared by 3 bases and J by 4 bases, with 13 bases between. The CDR3 loop is CASSALSEGTEAFF. CDR3 nucleotide sequence: TGTGCCAGCAGCGCCCTCAGTGAAGGCACTGAAGCTTTCTTT.

The table lists this clonotype with many counts. The gene calls are TRBV12-3 or TRBV12-4 and TRBJ2-2; D gene unclear. This CDR3 has 15 residues. Trimming took 2 bases from V and 0 from J, leaving 7 bases between them. CDR3 nucleotides: TGTGCCAGCAGTTTAAGTCACCCGAACACCGGGGAGCTGTTTTTT. As protein: CASSLSHPNTGELFF.

This rearrangement joins TRBV2 to TRBJ1-6; the D is unclear. Germline lookup yields CDR1 SNHLY and CDR2 FYNNEI. The CDR3 sequence is 15 residues long. Deletions cut 7 bases from V and 10 bases from J, with 20 bases between. Here the CDR3 reads CASNEKTTPRSPLHF. In DNA form, the CDR3 reads TGTGCCAGCAACGAAAAGACTACCCCCAGATCACCCCTCCACTTT.

This clonotype occurred many times. The DNA for the CDR3 is TGTGCCAGCAGCTTAGCCCTAGCGGGGCTCACAGATACGCAGTATTTT. Amino acid sequence: CASSLALAGLTDTQYF. The J gene is TRBJ2-3, the V gene TRBV7-9; TRBD2 agrees at 9 bases. Trimming took 0 bases from V and 2 from J; bases not matched to a gene: 3. The length of the CDR3 is 16 residues. CDR1 SEHNR and CDR2 FQNEAQ come from the germline V gene (reference sequence). Combining the CDR3 with reference TRBV7-9 and TRBJ2-3 gives the whole variable domain DTGVSQNPRHKITKRGQNVTFRCDPISEHNRLYWYRQTLGQGPEFLTYFQNEAQLEKSRLLSDRFSAERPKGSFSTLEIQRTEQGDSAMYLCASSLALAGLTDTQYFGPGTRLTVL.

This clonotype was seen at least ten times. One end of the junction fails to match germline, which may point to a read error. The J gene is TRBJ2-5, the V gene TRBV7-7; weak D call: TRBD2 (6 bases). The germline V gene encodes CDR1 SSHAT and CDR2 FNYEAQ (reference sequence). The CDR3 runs 13 residues. The CDR3 nucleotides are TGTGCTAGCAGCTCGGCGGGGCTAGAGACCCAGTACTTC. As protein: CASSSAGLETQYF.